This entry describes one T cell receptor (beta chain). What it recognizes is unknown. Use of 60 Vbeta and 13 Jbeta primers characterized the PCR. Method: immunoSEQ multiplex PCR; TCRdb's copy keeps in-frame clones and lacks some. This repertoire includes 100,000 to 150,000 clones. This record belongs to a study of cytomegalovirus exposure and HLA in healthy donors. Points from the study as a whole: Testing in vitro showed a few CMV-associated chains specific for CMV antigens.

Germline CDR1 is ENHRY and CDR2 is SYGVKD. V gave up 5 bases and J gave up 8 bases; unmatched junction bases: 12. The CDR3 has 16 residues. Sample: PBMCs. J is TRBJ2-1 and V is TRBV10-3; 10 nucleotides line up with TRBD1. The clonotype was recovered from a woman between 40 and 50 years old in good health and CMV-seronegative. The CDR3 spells CAISQLTGTGEYEQFF. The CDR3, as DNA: TGTGCCATCAGTCAACTAACCGGGACAGGGGAGTATGAGCAGTTCTTC.